This TCR beta chain was sequenced for a study of blood T cell repertoires in COVID-19. Turning to the study itself: The analysed material was cDNA or gDNA that came from T cells, B-cell-depleted T cells, or PBMCs.

Clones were sequenced by immunoSEQ multiplex PCR, and TCRdb holds only the in-frame ones, with some missing. This table holds around 160,000 clones, roughly 74% found once. Sequenced material: peripheral blood. This receptor was taken from a woman older than 75 with acute or convalescent COVID-19.

CDR3 in amino acids: CASSLAGVGTGGLEKLFF. The CDR3 region has the DNA TGTGCCAGCAGTTTAGCGGGGGTCGGAACAGGGGGCCTTGAAAAACTGTTTTTT. The chain is built from TRBV28 and TRBJ1-4; 9 nucleotides agree with TRBD1. The CDR3 consists of 18 residues. From germline, CDR1 is MDHEN and CDR2 SYDVKM. The J segment lost 7 bases and the V segment lost 2 bases, leaving 14 bases of the junction unmatched.